Sequencing of this T cell receptor (beta chain) was carried out in a study of cytomegalovirus exposure and HLA in healthy donors. Study-wide results and limits: A later analysis found that most CMV-associated TCR beta chains appeared HLA-restricted. Later analysis identified several of the most significant clusters that appeared linked to common viral pathogens. Reports described diagnosis of cytomegalovirus status by the classifier as highly specific and sensitive. Analysis performed later showed TCR beta chains linked to HLA being more clonally expanded than equally common others.

CDR3 length equals 13 residues. Germline CDR1 SGHTA, CDR2 FQGNSA. Turning to this clone: The target antigen is unknown. At one end, the junction sequence differs from germline, possibly due to a read error.

This PCR relied on a set of 60 Vbeta primers and 13 Jbeta primers. Repertoires were generated with immunoSEQ multiplex PCR, while TCRdb's copy carries only in-frame clones and drops some. The clone table shows some 200,000 clones, with the ten largest holding less than 6.5%. The TCR was taken from a man aged 30 to 39 in good health and CMV-seronegative. The rearrangement uses TRBV7-2 and TRBJ1-1; the match to TRBD1 covers 7 bases. Sequenced input: PBMCs. CDR3 amino acids: CASSPNFGQALSF. DNA of the CDR3: TGTGCCAGCAGCCCCAACTTCGGACAGGCGCTTTCCTTT.